A selection of T cell receptor beta chains follows, all from one sample in a study of identical twins. TCRdb passed the 5' RACE reads through MiXCR, listing each CDR3 protein once. The data show more than 1.5 million distinct CDR3 sequences, about 31% seen once. The sample comprised cord blood. These receptor sequences come from a newborn girl in good health. CDR3s include the opening cysteine and the closing phenylalanine or tryptophan. Each record gives: J gene, CDR3 length, V gene, clone size, CDR3 protein. Clone sizes are given selectively: once, few, many, or a class where the clone is expanded.

. 15 TRBV4-2 . CASSPGEVGKNIQYF
TRBJ1-5 13 TRBV20-1 . CSAVLDSNQPQHF
TRBJ1-2 15 TRBV6-1 . CASSENLDSFYGYTF
TRBJ2-1 18 TRBV14 . CASSQARAGKGPYNEQFF
TRBJ2-7 18 TRBV10-2 . CASSSSPLIRQGAYEQYF
TRBJ1-4 17 TRBV6-5 few CASSYGGRFATNEKLFF
TRBJ2-7 12 TRBV10-1 . CASSDEGREQYF
TRBJ2-7 16 TRBV5-1 . CASSYTPGTVSYEQYF
TRBJ2-7 14 TRBV20-1 few CSARGAGHSYEQYF
TRBJ1-2 14 TRBV3-1 few CASSHGTEDYGYTF
TRBJ2-5 16 TRBV4-2 . CASSQDRQAGVETQYF
TRBJ1-5 15 TRBV20-1 . CSARDRGGAAQPQHF
TRBJ1-2 13 TRBV12-3/TRBV12-4 many CASSLQEIYGYTF